Below are 28 T cell receptor beta chains sequenced from a single sample in a study of control samples from healthy donors and cancer patients. TCRdb keeps only in-frame clones here, not all; method: immunoSEQ multiplex PCR. The table has over 110,000 clones, around nine tenths seen once. Sequencing used blood. The receptors were gathered from a woman aged 25 to 39 in good health.

This clone was detected only once. The chain combines TRBV11-3 with TRBJ2-3; possible D gene TRBD1, 6 bases. Trimming shortened V by 5 bases and J by 0 bases, and 12 bases separated the two germline ends. Germline CDR1 is SGHNT and CDR2 is YENEEA. CDR3 length: 15 residues. CDR3 residues: CASSPGGGSTDTQYF. CDR3 in DNA: TGTGCCAGCAGCCCTGGGGGCGGTAGCACAGATACGCAGTATTTT.

The rearrangement joins TRBV6-1 to TRBJ2-1; D not certain. The ends were cut back, 2 bases at V and 4 bases at J, with 15 bases in the middle. This CDR3 is built from 16 residues. Germline CDR1 MNHNS, CDR2 SASEGT. Here the CDR3 DNA reads TGTGCCAGCAGTGAACAACCCGCGATGCCTTACAATGAGCAGTTCTTC. Translating it yields CASSEQPAMPYNEQFF.

The gene calls are TRBV6-5 and TRBJ2-5; 12 bases fit TRBD2. The CDR3 contains 14 residues. Germline-derived CDR1 and CDR2 are MNHEY and SVGAGI. With V trimmed by 7 bases and J by 4 bases, 4 bases remained unmatched. This CDR3 is CASTSGRAAETQYF. In nucleotides, the CDR3 is TGTGCCAGCACTAGCGGGAGGGCCGCAGAGACCCAGTACTTC.

The rearrangement uses TRBV19 and TRBJ1-3; D is unresolved. Germline CDR1 reads LNHDA; CDR2 reads SQIVND (reference sequence). This CDR3 spans 12 amino acids. Trimming removed 5 bases at V and 2 bases at J, with 4 bases between. The CDR3 region is CASSSPGNTIYF. CDR3 coding DNA: TGTGCCAGTAGTTCACCTGGAAACACCATATATTTT. Complete variable domain (other parts from reference TRBV19 and TRBJ1-3): DGGITQSPKYLFRKEGQNVTLSCEQNLNHDAMYWYRQDPGQGLRLIYYSQIVNDFQKGDIAEGYSVSREKKESFPLTVTSAQKNPTAFYLCASSSPGNTIYFGEGSWLTVV.

The gene calls are TRBV29-1 and TRBJ1-3, with D possibly TRBD1 on 6 matching bases. The CDR3 has 15 residues. V lost 4 bases to trimming and J lost 0 bases, with 13 bases between them. The germline CDR1 and CDR2 sequences are SQVTM and ANQGSEA. The CDR3 nucleotides are TGCAGCGTTGTTGGGCAGGGGCCCTCTGGAAACACCATATATTTT. This codes for CSVVGQGPSGNTIYF.

The genes are TRBV20-1 and TRBJ2-1, with D unresolved. Germline V gene data show CDR1 as DFQATT and CDR2 as SNEGSKA (reference sequence). V dropped 6 bases and J dropped 4 bases, with 4 bases sitting between them. The CDR3 has 10 amino acids. The CDR3 DNA sequence: TGCAGTGCCAGATACAATGAGCAGTTCTTC. Protein product: CSARYNEQFF.

V and J are TRBV7-9 and TRBJ1-1; no clear D. CDR3 size: 12 residues. The germline gives CDR1 SEHNR, CDR2 FQNEAQ (reference sequence). V was shortened by 5 bases and J by 1 base, with 5 bases between the two germline ends. CDR3 region: CASSGENTEAFF. CDR3 bases: TGTGCCAGCAGCGGGGAGAACACTGAAGCTTTCTTT.

The chain links TRBV27 to TRBJ1-4; D is perhaps TRBD1 (5 bases). CDR3 length equals 13 residues. Trimming took off 8 bases at V and 0 bases at J, with 7 bases between the two ends. From germline, CDR1 is MNHEY and CDR2 SMNVEV (reference sequence). The chain's CDR3 is CASRGATNEKLFF. CDR3 nucleotides: TGTGCCAGCCGGGGGGCAACTAATGAAAAACTGTTTTTT.

This clone appeared a few times. The chain recombines TRBV2 with TRBJ2-2; D unclear. Per the germline V gene, CDR1 is SNHLY and CDR2 is FYNNEI. The CDR3 has 15 amino acids. Trimming shortened V by 5 bases and J by 1 base, and 11 bases separated the two germline ends. Here the CDR3 DNA reads TGTGCCAGCAGTCCAGCCGGCGGGAACACCGGGGAGCTGTTTTTT. Residues: CASSPAGGNTGELFF.

This rearrangement joins TRBV11-2 to TRBJ2-5, with D possibly being TRBD2 (5 bases). Germline-derived CDR1 and CDR2 are SGHAT and FQNNGV. V lost 3 bases and J 4 bases, leaving 18 bases between the germline ends. CDR3 size: 16 residues. CDR3 residues: CASSFVTSAVRETQYF. CDR3 nucleotides: TGTGCCAGCAGCTTCGTAACTAGTGCCGTACGAGAGACCCAGTACTTC. The full variable domain, rest sourced from reference TRBV11-2 and TRBJ2-5, is EAGVAQSPRYKIIEKRQSVAFWCNPISGHATLYWYQQILGQGPKLLIQFQNNGVVDDSQLPKDRFSAERLKGVDSTLKIQPAKLEDSAVYLCASSFVTSAVRETQYFGPGTRLLVL.

The chain couples TRBV5-6 to TRBJ2-5; 13 nucleotides agree with TRBD2. Germline-derived CDR1 and CDR2 are SGHDT and YYEEEE. The V and J ends lost 4 bases and 7 bases, in that order; junction bases with no gene match: 4. This CDR3 has 14 amino acids. Here the CDR3 DNA reads TGTGCCAGCAGCGGGCGACTAGCGGGGGGGACCCAGTACTTC. Residues: CASSGRLAGGTQYF.

The count of this clone is one. The V call is TRBV5-1, the J call TRBJ1-5; 7 nucleotides line up with TRBD1. Germline CDR1 is SGHRS and CDR2 is YFSETQ. The CDR3 runs to 18 residues. V lost 0 bases, J lost 1 base, and 10 bases stayed unmatched. CDR3 sequence: CASSLASGTALSNQPQHF. DNA for the CDR3: TGCGCCAGCAGCTTGGCCTCGGGGACAGCCCTAAGCAATCAGCCCCAGCATTTT.

This chain's CDR3 is CASSTGQVSTDTQYF. For the CDR3, the DNA is TGCGCCAGCAGCACGGGACAGGTCAGCACAGATACGCAGTATTTT. The genes are TRBV5-1 and TRBJ2-3, with 8 bases lining up with TRBD1. V gave up 4 bases and J gave up 0 bases; unmatched junction bases: 4. The CDR3 loop spans 15 amino acids. Germline assignment: CDR1 SGHRS and CDR2 YFSETQ.

The chain recombines TRBV29-1 with TRBJ2-7; 8 nucleotides agree with TRBD2. J gave up 4 bases and V 4 bases, and 9 bases lay outside the gene matches. The CDR3 sequence is 14 residues long. CDR1 and CDR2 from the germline V gene are SQVTM and ANQGSEA. The CDR3 nucleotides are TGCAGCGTTGTTGCTGCGGGAGGACGGTACGAGCAGTACTTC. It specifies CSVVAAGGRYEQYF.

The chain recombines TRBV11-1 with TRBJ2-4, with TRBD1 identical over 9 bases. The CDR3 contains 16 residues. Unmatched junction bases numbered 11, after V lost 10 bases and J lost 1 base. CDR1 is SGHAT and CDR2 is FQDESV in the germline V gene (reference sequence). The CDR3: CATAGGTGQAKNIQYF. Here the CDR3 DNA reads TGTGCCACCGCTGGCGGGACAGGGCAGGCCAAAAACATTCAGTACTTC.

The V call is TRBV4-2, the J call TRBJ1-6, with D maybe TRBD1 (5 bases). The CDR3 is 17 amino acids. Per germline, CDR1 LGHNA and CDR2 YNFKEQ. Trimming removed 3 bases from V and 7 bases from J, with 19 bases in between. In nucleotides, the CDR3 is TGTGCCAGCAGCCAGGACCCTGGGGGGAGAGGAAATTCACCCCTCCACTTT. Translation: CASSQDPGGRGNSPLHF.

The J gene is TRBJ1-5, the V gene TRBV3-1 (or the pseudogene TRBV3-2); no firm D call. Germline values: CDR1 LGHDT, CDR2 YNNKEL (reference sequence). The V and J ends lost 1 base and 4 bases respectively, with 5 bases between them. The CDR3 has 13 residues. This chain's CDR3 is CASSQGWNQPQHF. CDR3 DNA sequence: TGTGCCAGCAGCCAAGGTTGGAATCAGCCCCAGCATTTT.

The V call is TRBV2, the J call TRBJ2-2, with D possibly TRBD2 on 5 matching bases. The CDR3 consists of 14 residues. V was shortened by 7 bases and J by 1 base, with 10 bases between the two germline ends. Germline CDR1 is SNHLY and CDR2 is FYNNEI. The CDR3, as DNA: TGTGCCAGCACCCCACTAGTGAACACCGGGGAGCTGTTTTTT. Translation gives CASTPLVNTGELFF.

The V and J genes are TRBV30 and TRBJ1-1; D gene uncertain. Germline loops: CDR1 GTSNPN, CDR2 SVGIG (reference sequence). The CDR3 runs to 13 residues. The V end was cut by 0 bases, the J end by 10 bases, with 15 bases between. The CDR3 region is CAWSVPGVGVAFF. For the CDR3, the DNA is TGTGCCTGGAGTGTACCCGGGGTTGGCGTAGCTTTCTTT.

V gene TRBV2 combines with J gene TRBJ2-5, with D hard to call. This CDR3 is built from 14 residues. The V gene lost 4 bases and the J gene lost 0 bases, with 9 bases spanning the gap. Germline lookup yields CDR1 SNHLY and CDR2 FYNNEI. The CDR3 sequence is CASSGAPDQETQYF. CDR3 nucleotide sequence: TGTGCCAGCAGTGGGGCCCCGGACCAAGAGACCCAGTACTTC.

The chain is built from TRBV30 and TRBJ1-6, with D tentatively TRBD1 (6 bases). Trimming took 0 bases from V and 10 from J, leaving 34 bases between them. This CDR3 region has 21 residues. CDR1 GTSNPN and CDR2 SVGIG come from the germline V gene (reference sequence). This CDR3 reads CAWSVGSGVAGTPQGISPLHF. CDR3 DNA sequence: TGTGCCTGGAGTGTAGGGTCCGGAGTCGCCGGGACACCGCAGGGTATCTCACCCCTCCACTTT.

This chain joins TRBV20-1 and TRBJ2-7; D might be TRBD2 (6 bases). Germline CDR1 DFQATT, CDR2 SNEGSKA (reference sequence). Trimming cost V 3 bases and J 7 bases, with 19 bases left between them. This CDR3 contains 14 residues. The CDR3 loop is CSASWSHRREEQYF. CDR3 in DNA: TGCAGTGCTAGTTGGTCTCATCGGAGGGAGGAGCAGTACTTC.

This rearrangement joins TRBV11-3 to TRBJ1-2, with D possibly TRBD1 on 6 matching bases. This CDR3 spans 13 amino acids. CDR1 and CDR2 (germline): SGHNT, YENEEA. V lost 4 bases to trimming and J lost 8 bases, with 14 bases between them. This CDR3 is CASSYNWGRGYTF. The CDR3 bases are TGTGCCAGCAGCTATAACTGGGGGCGCGGCTACACCTTC.

In this sample, this clone turned up once. The rearrangement uses TRBV6-5 and TRBJ1-3; D is uncertain. CDR1 MNHEY and CDR2 SVGAGI come from the germline V gene. The V end lost 7 bases, the J end lost 7 bases, and 20 bases lay between the germline ends. There are 15 residues in the CDR3. The CDR3 DNA sequence: TGTGCCAGCACAGAACAGTTACTCTCCCGCAACACCATATATTTT. Its protein product is CASTEQLLSRNTIYF.

The gene calls are TRBV7-9 and TRBJ2-1; TRBD2 matches 9 bases. Trimming cost V 3 bases and J 4 bases; bases outside gene matches: 4. Germline V gene lookup returns CDR1 SEHNR and CDR2 FQNEAQ (reference sequence). The length of the CDR3 is 15 residues. The CDR3 region is CASSFRLAVYNEQFF. Here the CDR3 DNA reads TGTGCCAGCAGCTTCCGACTAGCGGTTTACAATGAGCAGTTCTTC.

The chain joins TRBV27 to TRBJ2-7; 7 bases align to TRBD2. Germline assignment: CDR1 MNHEY and CDR2 SMNVEV (reference sequence). The CDR3 runs to 17 residues. The ends lost 3 bases at V and 2 bases at J; junction bases unmatched: 13. The CDR3 here is CASSFWPSREGAYEQYF. The CDR3 coding sequence is TGTGCCAGCAGTTTTTGGCCATCGAGGGAGGGAGCCTACGAGCAGTACTTC.

This chain connects TRBV5-1 to TRBJ1-1, with D maybe TRBD1 (5 bases). Per germline, CDR1 SGHRS and CDR2 YFSETQ. The CDR3 is made up of 16 amino acids. V was clipped by 0 bases and J by 2 bases, with 14 bases between them. The CDR3 DNA is TGCGCCAGCAGCTTGGATCGGGGGATTACTAACACTGAAGCTTTCTTT. It translates to CASSLDRGITNTEAFF.

The chain carries TRBV2 and TRBJ1-2, with 8 positions matching TRBD1. This CDR3 has 17 residues. From germline, CDR1 is SNHLY and CDR2 FYNNEI. After removal of 8 bases from V and 2 bases from J, the junction contained 16 bases not matched to a gene. The CDR3 region has the DNA TGTGCCAGCCTATCAGGGGGCCTATATTTCGGGAACTATGGCTACACCTTC. Protein sequence: CASLSGGLYFGNYGYTF.